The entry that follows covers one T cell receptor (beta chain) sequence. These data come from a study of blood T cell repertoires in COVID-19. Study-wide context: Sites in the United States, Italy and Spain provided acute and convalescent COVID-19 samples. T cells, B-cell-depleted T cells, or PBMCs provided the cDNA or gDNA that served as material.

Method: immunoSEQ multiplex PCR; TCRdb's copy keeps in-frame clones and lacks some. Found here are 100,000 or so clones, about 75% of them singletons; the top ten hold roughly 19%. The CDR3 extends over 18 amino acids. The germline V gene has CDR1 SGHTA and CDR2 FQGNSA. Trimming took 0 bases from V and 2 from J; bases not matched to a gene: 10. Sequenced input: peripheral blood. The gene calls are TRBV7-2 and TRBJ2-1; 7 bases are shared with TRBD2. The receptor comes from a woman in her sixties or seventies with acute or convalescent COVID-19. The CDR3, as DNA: TGTGCCAGCAGCTTAGCAGGGTCCGCGGGAGCCGCCTACAATGAGCAGTTCTTC. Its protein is CASSLAGSAGAAYNEQFF.